This entry concerns a single T cell receptor (beta chain). Its antigen remains unidentified. There are no base qualities to consult, and no much larger clone falls within one base. The record originates from a study of graft-versus-host responses after intestinal transplantation (dated by TCRdb to the early 2020s). At the level of the whole study: Recipients received multivisceral, liver-intestinal, or isolated intestinal transplants. All recipients received anti-thymocyte globulin induction followed by maintenance tacrolimus and steroids for approximately 3 years. Graft-versus-host and host-versus-graft alloreactive T cell clones were tracked in the graft, circulation and bone marrow after intestinal transplantation using bulk TCR-beta CDR3 sequencing. To identify alloreactive clones, pre-transplant mixed lymphocyte reaction products were sequenced and then compared with unstimulated pre-transplant donor and recipient T cells. A cohort of 20 to 25 intestinal transplant recipients, including one retransplant, was enrolled, and a few patients lacking pretransplant specimens were excluded. Donor T cell macrochimerism was defined as a peak of at least 4% donor T cells among recipient peripheral blood mononuclear cells. Samples from a few later patients were sequenced in-house on an Illumina MiSeq with MiXCR processing rather than by the commercial service. Study-level results and caveats: GvH clones were found in recipient bone marrow, and some of the GvH clones appeared earlier in ileal mucosa or blood, which is consistent with an intestinal mucosal origin. Early after transplant, peak levels of circulating GvH clones were associated with declines in HvG clones. Conclusions were limited by the relatively low number and heterogeneity of intestinal transplant patients. High GvH to HvG T cell clonal ratios were observed in the allografts of patients with donor T cell macrochimerism.

The library relied on the immunoSEQ multiplex PCR assay. For most patients, genomic DNA was subjected to high-throughput TCR-beta CDR3 sequencing by Adaptive Biotechnologies. The paper's processing steps were these. TCR sequencing data for 15 to 20 patients were retrieved from Adaptive's ImmunoSEQ software; three other patients were processed with MiXCR and VDJtools. CDR3 nucleotide sequences shared by donor and recipient were removed because the origin of these sequences could not be assigned. To be classed as alloreactive, a clone needed at least 2-fold expansion over unstimulated cells and a minimum CFSE-low frequency of 0.002% (template counts) or 0.001% (read counts). A clone was considered mappable if detected in the sequenced pre-transplant spleen, lymph node, or MLR CFSE-low populations of the donor or recipient. The cumulative frequency of alloreactive clones was calculated as a percentage of all sequences, weighted by copy number. Held by TCRdb, this immuneACCESS table contains in-frame sequences only and omits some clones. Under half of the omission traces to an unresolved V gene where checked; the cause of the rest is unknown. V and J calls and clone size follow that table, whereas D and trimming were derived from the DNA. For this sample the table gives 12,000 to 15,000 clones, of which around 96% were detected only once. The leading ten clones occupy 0.55% to 0.9% of the sample.

Blood samples were collected up to 4 times in the first month after transplant and then at least monthly when available. The sequencing here drew on PBMCs, taken 9 days after transplant. The sequence derives from a human patient who received an intestinal transplant, so some T cells may come from the graft donor.

The CDR3 corresponds to CASSVEGMGASTDTQYF. The bases read TGTGCCAGCAGCGTAGAAGGAATGGGGGCGAGCACAGATACGCAGTATTTT. The rearranged segments are TRBV9 and TRBJ2-3; the D segment could be TRBD1, given 6 matching bases. V is shortened by 0 bases, J by 0 bases, and the region joining them spans 14 bases. The CDR1 and CDR2 encoded by the germline V gene are SGDLS and YYNGEE. CDR3 length: 17 amino acids, cysteine to phenylalanine. Solely the CDR3 DNA is kept, with 51 bases framed from the first base.